The 19 T cell receptor beta chains reported below all come from one sample, sequenced in a study of blood T cells in healthy people across ages. The authors ran a second PCR of about 7 to 12 cycles using a sample-barcoded 5' primer and a J-beta primer mix. TCRdb itself ran the 5' RACE reads through MiXCR, one entry per CDR3 protein. This table holds around 1,100,000 distinct CDR3 sequences, around two fifths found once. Sequences were obtained from blood. These receptors came from a man aged 18 to 30 in good health.

This clonotype was seen a few times. CDR3 sequence (DNA): TGTGCCAGCAGCTTATATGGGTTTTTTGACTATGGCTACACCTTC. It specifies CASSLYGFFDYGYTF. The chain uses TRBV7-9 and TRBJ1-2; D is unclear. The length of the CDR3 is 15 residues. V was shortened by 2 bases and J by 3 bases, with 13 bases between the two germline ends. Germline CDR1 reads SEHNR; CDR2 reads FQNEAQ (reference sequence). The full variable domain, completed using reference TRBV7-9 and TRBJ1-2, is DTGVSQNPRHKITKRGQNVTFRCDPISEHNRLYWYRQTLGQGPEFLTYFQNEAQLEKSRLLSDRFSAERPKGSFSTLEIQRTEQGDSAMYLCASSLYGFFDYGYTFGSGTRLTVV.

This clonotype was recorded a few times. The genes are TRBV6-6 and TRBJ1-5; unclear D gene. V was clipped by 8 bases and J by 6 bases, with 17 bases between them. The length of the CDR3 is 14 residues. Germline CDR1 is MNHNY and CDR2 is SVGAGI (reference sequence). The CDR3 spells CASGQRTDRQPQHF. DNA of the CDR3: TGTGCCAGCGGGCAAAGAACGGACCGTCAGCCCCAGCATTTT.

This clonotype was observed a handful of times. The CDR3 nucleotides are TGTGCCAGCAGCTTAGCGCGCGAGGACAATGAGCAGTTCTTC. Translated: CASSLAREDNEQFF. The chain links TRBV7-2 to TRBJ2-1, with no clear D. Germline CDR1 is SGHTA and CDR2 is FQGNSA. The CDR3 is 14 residues long. Trimming took 0 bases from V and 5 from J, leaving 8 bases between them. The full variable domain, in which reference TRBV7-2 and TRBJ2-1 provide the parts outside the CDR3, is GAGVSQSPSNKVTEKGKDVELRCDPISGHTALYWYRQSLGQGLEFLIYFQGNSAPDKSGLPSDRFSAERTGGSVSTLTIQRTQQEDSAVYLCASSLAREDNEQFFGPGTRLTVL.

This sequence joins TRBV3-1 and TRBJ2-3; 9 bases match TRBD2. Trimming took 0 bases from V and 6 from J; bases not matched to a gene: 13. This CDR3 has 18 amino acids. The germline CDR1 and CDR2 sequences are LGHDT and YNNKEL (reference sequence). The CDR3 region is CASSQDFAGGTRRDTQYF. DNA of the CDR3: TGTGCCAGCAGCCAAGATTTTGCGGGGGGGACCCGGAGGGATACGCAGTATTTT.

The chain uses TRBV11-2 and TRBJ2-7; no firm D call. Germline CDR1 reads SGHAT; CDR2 reads FQNNGV. V gave up 6 bases and J gave up 5 bases, with 11 bases separating them. The CDR3 consists of 12 residues. CDR3 sequence reads: CASRQQVDEQYF. In DNA form, the CDR3 reads TGTGCCAGCAGACAGCAGGTGGACGAGCAGTACTTC.

Details on this clonotype: The junction and the germline gene differ at one end; a read error may be behind it. This chain connects TRBV27 to TRBJ2-7, with 11 bases fitting TRBD1. Germline-derived CDR1 and CDR2 are MNHEY and SMNVEV (reference sequence). There are 14 residues in the CDR3. The CDR3 coding sequence is TGTGCCGGCAGTTTGGGGACAGGGGGCTACGAGCAGTACTTC. Protein product: CAGSLGTGGYEQYF.

About this clonotype itself: Possible read error: a much larger clone is one base away. The chain is built from TRBV7-9 and TRBJ1-2; D ambiguous. The CDR3 sequence is 12 residues long. Germline CDR1 reads SEHNR; CDR2 reads FQNEAQ (reference sequence). DNA for the CDR3: TGTTCCAGCAGCTTATCCTCTTATGGCTACACCTTC. Protein: CSSSLSSYGYTF. The full variable domain, in which reference TRBV7-9 and TRBJ1-2 provide the parts outside the CDR3, is DTGVSQNPRHKITKRGQNVTFRCDPISEHNRLYWYRQTLGQGPEFLTYFQNEAQLEKSRLLSDRFSAERPKGSFSTLEIQRTEQGDSAMYLCSSSLSSYGYTFGSGTRLTVV.

The sample holds one count of this clonotype. The V call is TRBV9, the J call TRBJ2-4, with 10 bases lining up with TRBD1. The CDR3 has 18 amino acids. J gave up 1 base and V 0 bases, and 7 bases lay outside the gene matches. Looked up from germline, CDR1 is SGDLS and CDR2 is YYNGEE. In DNA form, the CDR3 reads TGTGCCAGCAGCGTAGCACCTCCGGGACAGGGGGCCAAAAACATTCAGTACTTC. This gives the protein CASSVAPPGQGAKNIQYF. Full variable domain (rest looked up from reference TRBV9 and TRBJ2-4): DSGVTQTPKHLITATGQRVTLRCSPRSGDLSVYWYQQSLDQGLQFLIQYYNGEERAKGNILERFSAQQFPDLHSELNLSSLELGDSALYFCASSVAPPGQGAKNIQYFGAGTRLSVL.

The gene calls are TRBV10-3 and TRBJ1-2, with a possible D match to TRBD1 (6 bases). The germline V and J ends were trimmed by 6 bases and 3 bases, with 17 bases remaining between them. Germline CDR1 is ENHRY and CDR2 is SYGVKD. The CDR3 spans 15 residues. The CDR3 bases are TGTGCCATCAGAAGACAGGTATCGGATTACTATGGCTACACCTTC. It codes for CAIRRQVSDYYGYTF.

This rearrangement joins TRBV20-1 to TRBJ2-3; TRBD2 agrees at 8 bases. The CDR3 is 15 residues long. Trimming removed 1 base from V and 1 base from J; junction bases left unmatched: 4. Looked up from germline, CDR1 is DFQATT and CDR2 is SNEGSKA (reference sequence). This CDR3 is CSARGGTRGTDTQYF. In nucleotides, the CDR3 is TGCAGTGCTAGAGGGGGGACTAGAGGCACAGATACGCAGTATTTT.

The chain carries TRBV29-1 and TRBJ1-1; tentative D call: TRBD1 (6 bases). With 6 bases removed from V and 2 bases from J, the gap between germline ends came to 22 bases. Germline CDR1 is SQVTM and CDR2 is ANQGSEA. The CDR3 is made up of 16 amino acids. CDR3 residues: CSVRRGGRGINTEAFF. CDR3 sequence (DNA): TGCAGCGTGAGAAGGGGTGGCAGGGGAATAAACACTGAAGCTTTCTTT.

The rearrangement links TRBV28 to TRBJ2-3; 10 bases are a match to TRBD1. The ends lost 4 bases at V and 2 bases at J; junction bases unmatched: 6. CDR3 length: 16 residues. The germline V gene encodes CDR1 MDHEN and CDR2 SYDVKM. The CDR3 sequence is CASSSPGQGPTDTQYF. The CDR3 DNA sequence: TGTGCCAGCAGTTCACCGGGACAGGGGCCCACAGATACGCAGTATTTT. Supplemented by reference TRBV28 and TRBJ2-3, the full variable domain reads DVKVTQSSRYLVKRTGEKVFLECVQDMDHENMFWYRQDPGLGLRLIYFSYDVKMKEKGDIPEGYSVSREKKERFSLILESASTNQTSMYLCASSSPGQGPTDTQYFGPGTRLTVL.

J is TRBJ2-7 and V is TRBV6-2 or TRBV6-3, with a weak D call TRBD2 (6 bases). Germline V gives CDR1 MNHEY, CDR2 SVGEGT. The V end lost 6 bases, the J end lost 0 bases, and 15 bases lay between the germline ends. CDR3 length equals 15 residues. CDR3 sequence (DNA): TGTGCCAGCAGAAACCGGGACTCCGACTCCTACGAGCAGTACTTC. This gives the protein CASRNRDSDSYEQYF.

This clonotype was seen only once. The rearrangement links TRBV2 to TRBJ1-2, with D tentatively TRBD1 (5 bases). The CDR3 totals 15 residues. V lost 7 bases and J lost 4, with 19 bases in between. Germline CDR1 reads SNHLY; CDR2 reads FYNNEI. The CDR3 protein is CASTLGRPVGYGYTF. For the CDR3, the DNA is TGTGCCAGCACCCTGGGACGGCCGGTCGGCTATGGCTACACCTTC. Variable domain in full (rest from reference TRBV2 and TRBJ1-2): EPEVTQTPSHQVTQMGQEVILRCVPISNHLYFYWYRQILGQKVEFLVSFYNNEISEKSEIFDDQFSVERPDGSNFTLKIRSTKLEDSAMYFCASTLGRPVGYGYTFGSGTRLTVV.

This clonotype turned up a few times. The genes are TRBV28 and TRBJ2-4; TRBD1 agrees at 7 bases. Germline CDR1 is MDHEN and CDR2 is SYDVKM. The CDR3 is 14 residues long. V was clipped by 7 bases and J by 3 bases; unmatched bases: 6. CDR3 nucleotides: TGTGCCAGCACAACAGGGGATGTCAAAAACATTCAGTACTTC. Amino acids: CASTTGDVKNIQYF. The variable domain in full, completed from reference TRBV28 and TRBJ2-4, reads DVKVTQSSRYLVKRTGEKVFLECVQDMDHENMFWYRQDPGLGLRLIYFSYDVKMKEKGDIPEGYSVSREKKERFSLILESASTNQTSMYLCASTTGDVKNIQYFGAGTRLSVL.

This clonotype was recorded a few times. This chain connects TRBV5-5 to TRBJ2-3; perhaps TRBD1 as D (5 bases). The CDR3 loop spans 14 amino acids. Germline V gives CDR1 SGHKS, CDR2 YYEKEE (reference sequence). V shed 5 bases and J shed 3 bases, with 13 bases lying between them. CDR3 protein: CASSPYSGTDTQYF. In nucleotides, the CDR3 is TGTGCCAGCAGTCCATATTCAGGGACAGATACGCAGTATTTT.

The chain recombines TRBV7-8 with TRBJ1-6; D not certain. The CDR3 consists of 12 residues. Trimming left V 5 bases short and J 15 bases short, with 14 bases between. Looked up from germline, CDR1 is SGHVS and CDR2 is FQNEAQ. The CDR3 bases are TGTGCCAGCAGCCTCCGACTGCTTTTCCTCCACTTT. This encodes CASSLRLLFLHF.

A note on this clonotype: A much larger clone is a single base away; this may be a read error. The chain links TRBV10-3 to TRBJ2-4; D is perhaps TRBD1 or TRBD2 (5 bases each). Germline CDR1 reads ENHRY; CDR2 reads SYGVKD. The CDR3 extends over 12 amino acids. V gave up 4 bases and J gave up 13 bases, with 14 bases separating them. This chain's CDR3 is CAISVGGDKQYF. CDR3 coding DNA: TGTGCCATCAGTGTTGGGGGTGACAAGCAGTACTTC.

As regards this clonotype: The germline gene is not matched at one end of the junction; a read error may be the cause. The chain employs TRBV7-9 and TRBJ2-3; D gene uncertain. The CDR3 covers 12 residues. CDR1 SEHNR and CDR2 FQNEAQ come from the germline V gene (reference sequence). CDR3 region: CASSPDADTRYF. The CDR3 nucleotides are TGTGCCAGCAGCCCCGACGCGGATACGCGGTATTTT.